This TCR beta chain was sequenced for a study of T cell clones after liver transplantation (dated by TCRdb to the late 2010s). General notes on the study: ITN030ST, the source of the samples, was a randomized trial that attempted immunosuppression withdrawal within 2 years of liver transplantation. Donor-reactive T cell clones were identified by TCRbeta sequencing following a pre-transplant mixed lymphocyte reaction and were subsequently tracked in post-transplant blood. As an antigen-independent comparator for the donor-reactive sequences, third party-reactive TCRbeta sequences from pre-transplant MLRs were identified as well. Of the eight recipients, a few were HCV-positive, while the remaining recipients had been transplanted for non-autoimmune, non-viral indications. Until randomization at 12-24 months post-transplant, subjects were given standard immunosuppression, with no induction therapy. Tolerance was defined as complete withdrawal of immunosuppression for at least one year without a rise in liver enzymes beyond twice the upper limit of normal. Blood samples were collected pre-transplant, then pre-randomization ahead of withdrawal, and finally post-randomization once withdrawal had either been completed or failed. The study cohort included 8 liver transplant recipients, of whom 3 were classified as tolerant and 5 as non-tolerant. Results and caveats for the whole study, not just this receptor: Once repertoire turnover was taken into account, donor-reactive detection showed a significant reduction for CD4 in 7 of 8 subjects and for CD8 in 8 of 8. Conclusions were preliminary, limited by small, heterogeneous patient numbers and non-standardized post-transplant time points. In two subjects, low numbers of available donor cells limited the measurable donor-reactive repertoire. Without allograft tissue specimens, donor-reactive T cells may have migrated into the graft rather than being deleted. In most of the 8 subjects, circulating donor-reactive CD4 TCRbeta sequences decreased significantly after transplant, regardless of tolerance or HCV status. A greater decline was seen for donor-reactive sequences than for third party-reactive sequences, suggesting partial antigen-specific deletion unrelated to withdrawal success.

Unstimulated PBMCs, after thawing, were stained for CD3, CD4 and CD8 and then FACS-sorted into CD3+CD4+ and CD3+CD8+ populations. Each of the 8 studied subjects was randomized to immunosuppression withdrawal. The Qiagen DNeasy Blood and Tissue Kit was used to isolate genomic DNA. High-throughput TCRbeta CDR3 sequencing of frozen genomic DNA was performed by immunoSEQ, with PCR amplification, mapping, bias correction and internal controls included. Under the source paper's analysis protocol: Only productive rearrangements were retained, and each unique TCRbeta sequence was defined by its CDR3 nucleotide sequence together with its V and J gene. For a sequence to be called donor-reactive, it needed a frequency of at least 0.01% and at least 5-fold expansion in CFSE-low cells compared with unstimulated pre-transplant cells. To ensure at least 90% detection power, minimum frequency thresholds were set for each subject based on that subject's lowest-template unstimulated sample. Jensen-Shannon divergence between the top 1000 TCRbeta sequences post- versus pre-transplant served as the measure of repertoire turnover. Two-sided Fisher's exact tests were used to test for changes in how often donor-reactive sequences were detected. TCRdb re-hosts the immuneACCESS table, in-frame sequences only. Its copies lack some clones; in the studies checked, an unresolved V gene accounts for under half of them, and the cause for the rest is not known. V and J calls and clone size come straight from that table; D and trimming were deduced from the DNA. A total of some 20,000 clones appear in this sample, around 82% of them only once. Of the sample, approximately 35% is held by the ten largest clones.

Worth noting for this clone: Its antigen is still unknown. Per-base qualities were not stored, and no clone one base away is much larger.

The CDR3 has 15 amino acids, counting the end cysteine and phenylalanine. Only the CDR3 portion is preserved as DNA: 45 bases, with reading frame beginning at the first base. The V gene is TRBV21-1 and the J gene is TRBJ2-1; the DNA was not used to check the table's D call, TRBD1. TRBV21-1 is shown as a pseudogene. The sample consisted of CD8+ T cells from blood, taken less than 50 months after liver transplant. The receptor was derived from a human patient who received a liver transplant. After a transplant, the graft donor may have provided part of the T cells. The CDR3 in this case is CASSPRQGARNEQFF. The DNA sequence follows: TGTGCCAGCAGCCCCCGACAGGGGGCGCGGAATGAGCAGTTCTTC.